The T cell receptor (beta chain) under discussion was sequenced for a study of cytomegalovirus exposure and HLA in healthy donors. Study overall: For the approximately 430 genotyped donors, 75% to 90% fell within the Caucasian-associated ancestry cluster.

V was clipped by 5 bases and J by 3 bases; unmatched bases: 5. Germline lookup yields CDR1 GTSNPN and CDR2 SVGIG (reference sequence). The CDR3 spans 13 residues. To note about this clone: Its matching antigen is unknown.

PCR amplification relied on 60 Vbeta primers (plus 13 Jbeta primers). Original data processing: Approximately 12 million of roughly 81 million unique TCR beta chains were shared, per a later count. Assay: immunoSEQ multiplex PCR; the TCRdb copy retains only in-frame clones and omits some. D and trimming were read from the DNA, whereas the V and J calls and clone size are those reported in that table. The sample lists roughly 180,000 clones, less than 90% seen once, with around 1.4% in the top ten. General study findings and limits: A few V segments could not be told apart, such as TRBV6-2 and TRBV6-3, and were left out. Researchers reported in a later analysis that a missense DCLRE1C variant was tied to TCR beta V- and J-gene trimming.

Sequences were obtained from PBMCs. The sequence was collected from a girl between 10 and 17 years old in good health and CMV-seropositive. This rearrangement joins TRBV30 to TRBJ1-1; TRBD1 aligns across 8 bases. CDR3 in amino acids: CAWGGQADTEAFF. The CDR3 coding sequence is TGTGCCTGGGGGGGACAGGCCGACACTGAAGCTTTCTTT.